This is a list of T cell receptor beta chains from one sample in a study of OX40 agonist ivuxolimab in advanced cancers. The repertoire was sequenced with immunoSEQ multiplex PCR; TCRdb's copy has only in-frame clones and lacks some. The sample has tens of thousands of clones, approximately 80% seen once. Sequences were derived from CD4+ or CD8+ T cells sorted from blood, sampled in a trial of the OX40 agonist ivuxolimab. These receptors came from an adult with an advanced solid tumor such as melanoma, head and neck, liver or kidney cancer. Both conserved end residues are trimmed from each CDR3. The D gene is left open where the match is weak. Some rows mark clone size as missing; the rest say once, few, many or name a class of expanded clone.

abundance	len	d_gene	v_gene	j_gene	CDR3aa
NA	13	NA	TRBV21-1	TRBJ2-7	ASSKKGQLPYEQY
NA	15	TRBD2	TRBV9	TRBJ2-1	ASSKGLAGELYNEQF
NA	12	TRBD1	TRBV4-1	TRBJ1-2	ASSARQGSDGYT
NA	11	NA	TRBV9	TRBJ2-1	ASSVGGKHEQF
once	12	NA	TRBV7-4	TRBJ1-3	ASSPGLGGNTIY
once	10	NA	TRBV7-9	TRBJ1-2	ASSYDYYGYT
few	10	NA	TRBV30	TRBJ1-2	AWSVRVYGYT
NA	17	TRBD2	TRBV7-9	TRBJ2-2	ASSSYWTSGRAATGELF
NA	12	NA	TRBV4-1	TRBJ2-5	ASSQGWRSETQY
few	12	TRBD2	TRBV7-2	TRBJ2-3	ASSSSSGSNTQY
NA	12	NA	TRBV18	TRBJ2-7	ASSPGLNSYEQY
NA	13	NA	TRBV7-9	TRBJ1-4	ASSVSESTNEKLF
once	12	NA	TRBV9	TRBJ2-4	ASSAGLGKNIQY
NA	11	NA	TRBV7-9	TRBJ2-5	ASSFYRKETQY
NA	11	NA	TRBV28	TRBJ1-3	ACGASSGNTIY
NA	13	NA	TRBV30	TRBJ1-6	AWSHGAGTNSPLH
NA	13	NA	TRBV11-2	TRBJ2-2	ASSPPGGITGELF
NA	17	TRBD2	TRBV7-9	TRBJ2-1	ASSPRVGERETSYNEQF
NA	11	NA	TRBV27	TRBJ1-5	ASRSGGGQPQH
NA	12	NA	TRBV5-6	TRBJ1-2	ASSLGDSNYGYT
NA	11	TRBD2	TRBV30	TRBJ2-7	AWSVGLGYEQY
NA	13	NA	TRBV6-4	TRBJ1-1	ASSETENMNTEAF
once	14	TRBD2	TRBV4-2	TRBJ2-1	ASSQPSGSEDNEQF
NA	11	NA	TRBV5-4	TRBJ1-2	ASSSSTPWGYT
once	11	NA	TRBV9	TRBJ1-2	ASSSSGGYGYT
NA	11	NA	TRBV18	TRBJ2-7	ASSGDNSYEQY
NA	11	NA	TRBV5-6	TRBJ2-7	ASSFRTAYEQY
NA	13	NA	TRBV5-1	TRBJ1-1	ASSGSGAGDTEAF
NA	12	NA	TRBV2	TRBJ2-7	ASRSFDLGYEQY
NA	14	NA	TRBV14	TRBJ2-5	ASSQGSAEPKETQY
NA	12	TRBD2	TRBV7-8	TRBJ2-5	ASLGRGGPETQY
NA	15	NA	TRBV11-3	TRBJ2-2	ASSLRGGPDLTGELF
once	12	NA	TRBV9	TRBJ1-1	ASSGALSNTEAF
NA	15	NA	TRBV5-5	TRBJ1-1	ASISAPPGNMNTEAF
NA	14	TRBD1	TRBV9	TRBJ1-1	ASSVEPGGSLTEAF
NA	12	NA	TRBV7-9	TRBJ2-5	ASSSPTLGETQY
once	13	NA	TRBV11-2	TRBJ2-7	ASSLAPSSSYEQY
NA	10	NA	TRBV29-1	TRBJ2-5	SVDGRQETQY
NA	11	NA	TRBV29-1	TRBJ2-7	SVEGGTGNEQY
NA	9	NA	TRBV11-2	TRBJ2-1	ASSPSDEQF
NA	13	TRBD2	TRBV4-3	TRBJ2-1	ASSLTSGAKGEQF
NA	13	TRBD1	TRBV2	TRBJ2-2	ASSRTGSNTGELF
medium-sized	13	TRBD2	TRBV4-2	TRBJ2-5	ASSQGGGDQETQY
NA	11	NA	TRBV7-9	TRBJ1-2	ASSPTGHYGYT
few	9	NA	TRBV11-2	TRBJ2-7	ASSLGEGVY
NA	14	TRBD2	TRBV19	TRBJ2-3	ASSITSGGPGDTQY
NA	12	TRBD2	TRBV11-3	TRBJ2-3	ASSSGTNTDTQY
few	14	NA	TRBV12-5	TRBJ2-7	ASGLVAQRTFYEQY
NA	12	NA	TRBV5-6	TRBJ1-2	ASSLWQAIYGYT
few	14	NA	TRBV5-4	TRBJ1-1	ASSQPENSLNTEAF
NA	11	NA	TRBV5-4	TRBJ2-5	ASSLGVAETQY
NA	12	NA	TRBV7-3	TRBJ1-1	ASSPGTGRTEAF
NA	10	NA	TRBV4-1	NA	ASSPTGYEQY
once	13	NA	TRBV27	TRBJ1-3	ASSSGRFSGNTIY
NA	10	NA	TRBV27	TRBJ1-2	ASSPKGVGYT
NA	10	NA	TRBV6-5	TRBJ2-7	ASSSTGNEQY
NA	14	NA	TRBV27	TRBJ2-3	ASSLGLKGPPDTQY
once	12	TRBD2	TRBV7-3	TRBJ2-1	ASSLAGGYNEQF
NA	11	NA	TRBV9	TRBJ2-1	ASSVVLYNEQF